This entry lists 18 T cell receptor beta chains sequenced from one sample in a study of shared clonotypes between healthy human individuals. Sequencing was performed with immunoSEQ multiplex PCR; in TCRdb, only in-frame clones are kept and a portion is missing. The repertoire holds approximately 500,000 clones, with around 74% as singletons. The sample taken for sequencing was PBMCs. Every receptor here comes from a woman between 40 and 50 years old in good health. Some clones in this sample may be carry-over from other donors' samples.

The J gene is TRBJ2-7, the V gene TRBV27, with 11 bases that match TRBD2. The CDR3 spans 15 residues. V shed 6 bases, J shed 1 base, and the junction held 5 bases outside the gene matches. Germline CDR1 MNHEY, CDR2 SMNVEV (reference sequence). CDR3 loop: CASSKLAGVSYEQYF. CDR3 nucleotides: TGTGCCAGCAGCAAACTAGCGGGGGTATCCTACGAGCAGTACTTC.

The gene calls are TRBV6-6 and TRBJ1-2; a weak D match, TRBD1 (6 bases). Trimming pared 4 bases from V and 2 bases from J, leaving 14 bases between. This CDR3 is 15 amino acids long. CDR1 and CDR2 from the germline V gene are MNHNY and SVGAGI (reference sequence). The CDR3 is CASSSNRRGNYGYTF. DNA of the CDR3: TGTGCCAGCAGTTCCAACCGCAGGGGAAACTATGGCTACACCTTC.

This clone was observed a single time. It may be a read error: a sequence one base away is much more abundant. The gene calls are TRBV6-5 and TRBJ2-2; 11 positions agree with TRBD2. The CDR3 runs to 14 residues. V lost 6 bases, J lost 5 bases, and 2 bases stayed unmatched. Germline CDR1 reads MNHEY; CDR2 reads SVGAGI. The CDR3 DNA follows: TGTGCCAGCAGCAGGACTAGCGGGACCGGGGAGCTGTTTTTT. It yields the protein CASSRTSGTGELFF.

The chain carries TRBV28 and TRBJ2-7; 15 positions agree with TRBD2. Per germline, CDR1 MDHEN and CDR2 SYDVKM. Trimming took 6 bases from V and 4 from J; bases not matched to a gene: 7. This CDR3 is built from 16 residues. CDR3 nucleotides: TGTGCCAGCAGGTTAGGAGGGACTAGCGGGAGGTACGAGCAGTACTTC. Encoded protein: CASRLGGTSGRYEQYF.

The chain links TRBV7-3 to TRBJ2-4, with D perhaps matching TRBD1 or TRBD2 (5 bases each). The CDR3 runs 13 residues. CDR1 and CDR2 (germline): SGHTA, FQGTGA. Trimming stripped 1 base from V and 9 bases from J, with 10 bases between. CDR3 in DNA: TGTGCCAGCAGCTTAAGTCGTGGGGGCATTCAGTACTTC. The encoded protein is CASSLSRGGIQYF.

V usage is TRBV19 and J usage is TRBJ2-3; D is undetermined. The V end lost 5 bases, the J end lost 1 base, and 10 bases lay between the germline ends. CDR1 LNHDA and CDR2 SQIVND come from the germline V gene (reference sequence). The CDR3 has 14 amino acids. CDR3 nucleotides: TGTGCCAGTAGTTCGCTAAGCCGCACAGATACGCAGTATTTT. This gives the protein CASSSLSRTDTQYF.

The V call is TRBV19, the J call TRBJ2-1, with no clear D. This CDR3 has 11 residues. V was pared by 6 bases and J by 8 bases, with 8 bases between. Germline V gives CDR1 LNHDA, CDR2 SQIVND (reference sequence). CDR3 in amino acids: CASRVSDEQFF. The CDR3 bases are TGTGCCAGTAGGGTATCCGATGAGCAGTTCTTC. The full variable domain, completed using reference TRBV19 and TRBJ2-1, is DGGITQSPKYLFRKEGQNVTLSCEQNLNHDAMYWYRQDPGQGLRLIYYSQIVNDFQKGDIAEGYSVSREKKESFPLTVTSAQKNPTAFYLCASRVSDEQFFGPGTRLTVL.

The gene calls are TRBV10-2 and TRBJ1-6; TRBD1 is a possible D gene (6 bases). Germline V gives CDR1 WSHSY, CDR2 SAAADI. V was cut by 6 bases and J by 7 bases, with 13 bases left in between. The length of the CDR3 is 14 residues. The CDR3 sequence: CASRSGVGNSPLHF. CDR3 sequence (DNA): TGCGCCAGCAGATCAGGGGTTGGGAATTCACCCCTCCACTTT.

The chain couples TRBV2 to TRBJ2-3, with TRBD2 matching 7 bases. The CDR3 loop spans 11 amino acids. The V segment lost 6 bases and the J segment 6 bases; nucleotides outside the gene matches: 0. CDR1 SNHLY and CDR2 FYNNEI come from the germline V gene. The CDR3, as DNA: TGTGCCAGCAGCGGGGGGGATACGCAGTATTTT. This encodes CASSGGDTQYF. The full variable domain, completed using reference TRBV2 and TRBJ2-3, is EPEVTQTPSHQVTQMGQEVILRCVPISNHLYFYWYRQILGQKVEFLVSFYNNEISEKSEIFDDQFSVERPDGSNFTLKIRSTKLEDSAMYFCASSGGDTQYFGPGTRLTVL.

This clone showed up just once. The J gene is TRBJ1-2, the V gene TRBV21-1. TRBV21-1 is flagged as a pseudogene. The CDR3 covers 14 residues. The CDR3 region is CASSKALEGGGYTF. Here the CDR3 DNA reads TGTGCCAGCAGCAAAGCGCTGGAGGGGGGTGGCTACACCTTC.

The chain has TRBV6-5 and TRBJ2-7, with a tentative D call TRBD1 (7 bases). Trimming shortened V by 6 bases and J by 3 bases, and 12 bases separated the two germline ends. CDR3 length equals 13 residues. The V gene's germline CDR1 is MNHEY and CDR2 SVGAGI. The CDR3 sequence is CASRRDSYYEQYF. In DNA form, the CDR3 reads TGTGCCAGCAGGCGGGACAGTTACTACGAGCAGTACTTC.

Comment on this clone: At one boundary the junction diverges from the germline segment, which might be a read error. This chain connects TRBV27 to TRBJ1-5, with D unresolved. Germline loops: CDR1 MNHEY, CDR2 SMNVEV (reference sequence). This CDR3 region has 14 residues. The CDR3 bases are TGTGCCAGCAGTCTTCCCCTCAGCGATCAGTCCCAGCATTTT. Protein sequence: CASSLPLSDQSQHF.

The chain recombines TRBV5-1 with TRBJ2-5, with 10 bases matching TRBD2. The CDR3 extends over 20 amino acids. CDR1 and CDR2 from the germline V gene are SGHRS and YFSETQ. The ends lost 4 bases at V and 1 base at J; junction bases unmatched: 19. CDR3 nucleotide sequence: TGCGCCAGCAGCCCGAGGGGGTGGACTAGCGGAAACCAAATCCAAGAGACCCAGTACTTC. Protein sequence: CASSPRGWTSGNQIQETQYF.

On this clone: Other nucleotide sequences from this sample produce the same CDR3. The chain carries TRBV2 and TRBJ2-5; D is unresolved. The CDR3 covers 10 residues. With 6 bases removed from V and 2 bases from J, the gap between germline ends came to 1 base. From germline, CDR1 is SNHLY and CDR2 FYNNEI. Here the CDR3 reads CASRQETQYF. CDR3 in DNA: TGTGCCAGCAGACAAGAGACCCAGTACTTC. The full variable domain, completed using reference TRBV2 and TRBJ2-5, is EPEVTQTPSHQVTQMGQEVILRCVPISNHLYFYWYRQILGQKVEFLVSFYNNEISEKSEIFDDQFSVERPDGSNFTLKIRSTKLEDSAMYFCASRQETQYFGPGTRLLVL.

In this sample, this clone turned up once. The chain couples TRBV7-8 to TRBJ2-1; 10 bases align to TRBD2. This CDR3 contains 17 residues. In germline, CDR1 is SGHVS, CDR2 FQNEAQ. V lost 3 bases and J lost 3; bases outside the gene matches: 8. The CDR3 reads CASSFPGLASIYNEQFF. DNA for the CDR3: TGTGCCAGCAGCTTTCCGGGACTAGCGTCGATCTACAATGAGCAGTTCTTC.

The CDR3 reads CASSLATGNTEAFF. The DNA of the CDR3 is TGTGCCAGCAGTCTAGCGACAGGCAACACTGAAGCTTTCTTT. The rearrangement links TRBV6-6 to TRBJ1-1; perhaps TRBD1 as D (6 bases). The ends were cut back, 5 bases at V and 2 bases at J, with 12 bases in the middle. CDR3 length equals 14 residues. Germline CDR1 MNHNY, CDR2 SVGAGI (reference sequence).

The V and J genes are TRBV5-1 and TRBJ1-2; TRBD1 is a possible D gene (5 bases). Per germline, CDR1 SGHRS and CDR2 YFSETQ. The CDR3 sequence is 16 residues long. V was trimmed by 6 bases and J by 1 base, leaving 19 bases between them. CDR3 in DNA: TGCGCCAGCAAAGCCGGACACACAATGAATAACTATGGCTACACCTTC. Residues: CASKAGHTMNNYGYTF.

This chain links TRBV4-2 with TRBJ2-1, with D possibly TRBD2 on 5 matching bases. The CDR3 totals 15 residues. Trimming cost V 1 base and J 7 bases, with 14 bases left between them. Germline V CDR1 and CDR2: LGHNA, YNFKEQ. The CDR3, as DNA: TGTGCCAGCAGCCAAGGGCCTTCTAGCACGAATGAGCAGTTCTTC. Amino acids: CASSQGPSSTNEQFF.